The present entry profiles one TCR beta chain with its context. Germline V gene sequence: CDR1 LGHDT, CDR2 YNNKEL (reference sequence). The CDR3 totals 14 residues. The germline V and J ends were trimmed by 0 bases and 7 bases, with 13 bases remaining between them. The data were taken from a study of blood T cell repertoires in COVID-19. Study overall: COVID-19 samples from acute and convalescent phases originated in the United States, Italy and Spain. In each case, the material was cDNA or gDNA derived from T cells, B-cell-depleted T cells, or PBMCs.

Profiling relied on immunoSEQ multiplex PCR, and the TCRdb table lists in-frame clones only, not all of them. The data hold 200,000 to 300,000 clones, with around 90% observed a single time. This chain connects TRBV3-1 (or the pseudogene TRBV3-2) to TRBJ2-7; D may be TRBD1 (6 bases). Source material: peripheral blood. The source is a woman aged 25 to 39 with acute or convalescent COVID-19. CDR3 protein: CASSQDRGYGEQYF. CDR3 in DNA: TGTGCCAGCAGCCAAGACAGGGGATATGGGGAGCAGTACTTC.